This T cell receptor (beta chain) was documented in a study of regulatory T cells in long-lasting Graves disease. Study results and limitations: Newly diagnosed Graves' patients exceeded persistent ones in TCR diversity. Persistent disease was characterized by preferential usage of TRBV28, TRBJ1-2 and TRBJ2-5.

This clonotype was detected only a few times. The antigen is unknown. Libraries of TCR beta came from iRepertoire HTBI primers plus Arm-PCR of CDR3 regions. TCRdb analysed the multiplex PCR reads with MiXCR anew, one entry per CDR3 protein. The sample yields more than 450,000 distinct CDR3 sequences, about 12% seen once. Germline-derived CDR1 and CDR2 are DFQATT and SNEGSKA (reference sequence). After removal of 6 bases from V and 2 bases from J, the junction contained 8 bases not matched to a gene. This CDR3 has 14 residues. Time point meaning: newly diagnosed GD, antithyroid drugs for less than 3 months. With RNA extracted from PBMCs as input, the TCR library was made. In addition, the sample was reused for a study of T cells in Graves' hyperthyroidism and ophthalmopathy. That source adds: Stable hyperthyroidism: no ophthalmopathy progression over 18 months of follow-up. Newly diagnosed patients aged 18 to 65 had hyperthyroidism of under 2 months' duration.

Sequencing was performed on peripheral blood mononuclear cells (PBMCs), taken at new diagnosis, from a patient treated with antithyroid drugs. This clonotype was obtained from a woman younger than 45 with Graves disease. The V call is TRBV20-1, the J call TRBJ2-7; TRBD1 matches 9 bases. Here the CDR3 reads CSASGDRAAYEQYF. The CDR3 DNA sequence: TGCAGTGCCTCTGGGGACAGGGCCGCCTACGAGCAGTACTTC.